This T cell receptor beta chain emerged from a study of T-cell memory formation after mild COVID-19. The study's findings and limits: CD4+ contracting clones were found mainly in CM and EM, and CD8+ ones in EMRA.

Worth noting for this clonotype: Its antigen remains unknown.

One entry per CDR3 protein results from TCRdb running MiXCR on the 5' RACE reads. The sample shows 260,000 or so distinct CDR3 sequences, approximately 15% of them seen only once. From germline, CDR1 is MGHDK and CDR2 SYGVNS. The CDR3 length is 14 residues. V lost 1 base and J 5 bases, leaving 9 bases between the germline ends. The rearrangement joins TRBV25-1 to TRBJ2-1; D is perhaps TRBD1 or TRBD2 (5 bases each). Input material: PBMCs or a T cell subset sorted from them (not recorded which). The TCR originated in a man aged 18-30 years who had mild COVID-19 (a few samples of this study predate the infection). Cell type and time point are not known. CDR3 in DNA: TGTGCCAGCAGTGAATGGGGACGGAACAATGAGCAGTTCTTC. Translation gives CASSEWGRNNEQFF.